This T cell receptor (beta chain) originates from a study of cytomegalovirus exposure and HLA in healthy donors. Primers for the PCR totalled 60 Vbeta and 13 Jbeta. The protocol was immunoSEQ multiplex PCR, while the TCRdb copy is restricted to in-frame clones and leaves out a portion. The data show about 88,000 clones, approximately 71% seen once. V was clipped by 0 bases and J by 5 bases; unmatched bases: 4. Germline V gives CDR1 SGHAT, CDR2 FQDESV (reference sequence). The CDR3 length is 16 residues. The rearrangement links TRBV11-1 to TRBJ2-7; 13 nucleotides line up with TRBD2. The receptor was derived from a woman aged 18-29 years in good health and CMV-seropositive. The specimen was PBMCs. CDR3 in amino acids: CASSLAVGLAGNEQYF. The CDR3 DNA is TGTGCCAGCAGCTTAGCGGTGGGACTAGCGGGGAACGAGCAGTACTTC.